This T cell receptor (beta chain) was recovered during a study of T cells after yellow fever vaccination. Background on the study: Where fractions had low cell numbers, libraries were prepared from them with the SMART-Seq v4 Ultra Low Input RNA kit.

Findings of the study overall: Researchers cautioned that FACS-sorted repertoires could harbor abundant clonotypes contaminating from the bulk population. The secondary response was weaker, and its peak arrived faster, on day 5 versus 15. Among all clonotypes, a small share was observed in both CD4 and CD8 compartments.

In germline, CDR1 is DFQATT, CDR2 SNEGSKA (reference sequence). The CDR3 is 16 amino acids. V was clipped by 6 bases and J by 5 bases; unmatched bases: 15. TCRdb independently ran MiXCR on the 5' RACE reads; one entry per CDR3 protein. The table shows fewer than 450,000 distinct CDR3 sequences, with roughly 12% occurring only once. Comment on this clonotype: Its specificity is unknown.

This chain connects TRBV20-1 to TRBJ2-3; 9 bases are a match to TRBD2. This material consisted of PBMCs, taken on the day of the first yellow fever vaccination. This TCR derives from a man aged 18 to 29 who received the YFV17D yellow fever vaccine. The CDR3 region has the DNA TGCAGTGCAGCTGCCGGCGCGGGGGGGCCTGGAGATACGCAGTATTTT. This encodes CSAAAGAGGPGDTQYF.